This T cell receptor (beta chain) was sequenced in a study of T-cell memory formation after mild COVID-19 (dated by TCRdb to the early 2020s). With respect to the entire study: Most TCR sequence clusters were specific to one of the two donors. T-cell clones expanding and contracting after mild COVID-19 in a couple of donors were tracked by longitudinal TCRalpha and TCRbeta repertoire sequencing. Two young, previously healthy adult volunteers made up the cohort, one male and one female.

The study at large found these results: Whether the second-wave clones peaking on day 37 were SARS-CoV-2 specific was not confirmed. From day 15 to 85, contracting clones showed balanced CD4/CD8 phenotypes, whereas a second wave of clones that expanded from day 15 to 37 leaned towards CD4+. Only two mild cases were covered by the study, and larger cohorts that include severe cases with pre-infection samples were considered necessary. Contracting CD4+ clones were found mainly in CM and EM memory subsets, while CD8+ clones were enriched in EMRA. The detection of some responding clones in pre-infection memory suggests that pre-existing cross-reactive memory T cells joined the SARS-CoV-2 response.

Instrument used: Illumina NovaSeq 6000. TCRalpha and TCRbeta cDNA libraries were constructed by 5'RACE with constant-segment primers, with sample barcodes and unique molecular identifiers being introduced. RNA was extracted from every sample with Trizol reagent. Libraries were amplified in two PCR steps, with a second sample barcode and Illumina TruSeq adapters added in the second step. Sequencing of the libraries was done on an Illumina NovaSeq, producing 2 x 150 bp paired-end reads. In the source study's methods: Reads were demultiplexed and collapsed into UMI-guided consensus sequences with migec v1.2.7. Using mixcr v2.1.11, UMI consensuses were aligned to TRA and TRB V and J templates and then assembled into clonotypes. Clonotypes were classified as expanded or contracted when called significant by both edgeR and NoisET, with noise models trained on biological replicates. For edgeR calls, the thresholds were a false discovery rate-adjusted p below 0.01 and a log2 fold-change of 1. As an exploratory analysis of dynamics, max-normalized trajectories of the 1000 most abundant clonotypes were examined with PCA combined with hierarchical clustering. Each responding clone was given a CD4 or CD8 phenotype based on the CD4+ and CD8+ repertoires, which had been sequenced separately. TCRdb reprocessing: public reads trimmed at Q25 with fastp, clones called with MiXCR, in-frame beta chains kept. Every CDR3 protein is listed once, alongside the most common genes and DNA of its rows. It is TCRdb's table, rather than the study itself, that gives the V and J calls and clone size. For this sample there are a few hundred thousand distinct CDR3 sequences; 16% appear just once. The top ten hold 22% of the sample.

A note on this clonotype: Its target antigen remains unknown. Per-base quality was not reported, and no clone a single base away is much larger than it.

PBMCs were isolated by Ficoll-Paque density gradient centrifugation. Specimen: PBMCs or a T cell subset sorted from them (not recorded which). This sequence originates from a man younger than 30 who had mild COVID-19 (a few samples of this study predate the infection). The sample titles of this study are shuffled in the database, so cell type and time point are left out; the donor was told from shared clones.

The CDR3 region has the sequence CASSAPGQKGGYTF. The nucleotides read TGCGCCAGCAGCGCCCCGGGACAGAAAGGAGGCTACACCTTC. The rearrangement joined TRBV5-1 to TRBJ1-2, with 7 bases matching TRBD1. Including cysteine and phenylalanine, the CDR3 has 14 amino acids. The only DNA kept is the CDR3, 42 bases in frame from the first base. Sequences SGHRS (CDR1) and YFSETQ (CDR2) are obtained from the germline V gene. Compared with germline, V lacks 4 bases and J lacks 8 bases; bases without a gene match: 11.